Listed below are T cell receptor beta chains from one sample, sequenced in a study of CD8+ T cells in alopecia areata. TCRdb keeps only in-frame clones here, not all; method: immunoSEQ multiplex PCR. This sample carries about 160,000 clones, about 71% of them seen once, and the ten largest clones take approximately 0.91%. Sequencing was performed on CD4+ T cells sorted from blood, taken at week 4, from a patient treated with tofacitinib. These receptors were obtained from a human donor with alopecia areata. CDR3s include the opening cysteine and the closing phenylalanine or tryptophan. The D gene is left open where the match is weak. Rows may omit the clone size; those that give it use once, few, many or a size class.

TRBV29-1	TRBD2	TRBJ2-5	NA	TGCAGCGTTGCCCCACTAGCGTCCCAAGAGACCCAGTACTTC	CSVAPLASQETQYF
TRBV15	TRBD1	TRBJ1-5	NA	TGTGCCACTTCGGACAGGGGCGGCAATCAGCCCCAGCATTTT	CATSDRGGNQPQHF
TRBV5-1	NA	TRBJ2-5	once	TGCGCCAGCAGCTCGGGACGATCGTACCAAGAGACCCAGTACTTC	CASSSGRSYQETQYF
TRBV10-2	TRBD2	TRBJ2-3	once	TGCGCCAGCAGTGAGTCCAGCGGGGGGCCAACGACTAGCACAGATACGCAGTATTTT	CASSESSGGPTTSTDTQYF
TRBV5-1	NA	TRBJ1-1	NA	TGCGCCAGCAGCTCTCCCGGTTTGGGGAACACTGAAGCTTTCTTT	CASSSPGLGNTEAFF
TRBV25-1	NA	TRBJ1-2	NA	TGTGCCAGCAGTGAACTAGGACACCAGAGAGGTGGCTACACCTTC	CASSELGHQRGGYTF
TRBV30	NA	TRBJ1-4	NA	TGTGCCTGGAGGGCTTCAGCTAATGAAAAACTGTTTTTT	CAWRASANEKLFF
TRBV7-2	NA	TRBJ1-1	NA	TGTGCCAGCAGCGACGGAGGCGGGGACACTGAAGCTTTCTTT	CASSDGGGDTEAFF
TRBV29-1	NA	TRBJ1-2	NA	TGCAGCGCCGAAGACCCGGGTAACTATGGCTACACCTTC	CSAEDPGNYGYTF
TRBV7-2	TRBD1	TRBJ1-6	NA	TGTGCCAGCAGCCGGACAGGGAATAGTTCACCCCTCCACTTT	CASSRTGNSSPLHF
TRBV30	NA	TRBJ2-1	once	TGTGCCTGGACAGAAGCAGGGAATCGGTGGTTCTTC	CAWTEAGNRWFF
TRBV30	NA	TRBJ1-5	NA	TGTGCCTGGAGTGTAGGACAGCCCAATCAGCCCCAGCATTTT	CAWSVGQPNQPQHF
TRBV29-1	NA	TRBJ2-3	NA	TGCAGCGTTGGACCTAGTCAGGGAGATACGCAGTATTTT	CSVGPSQGDTQYF
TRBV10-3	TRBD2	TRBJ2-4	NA	TGTGCCATCACCCAGGTCAAATGGCGGGGGTTAGCCAAAAACATTCAGTACTTC	CAITQVKWRGLAKNIQYF
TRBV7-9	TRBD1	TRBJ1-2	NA	TGTGCCAGCAGCGTAGGGCCCACGGGACAGAGCTATGGCTACACCTTC	CASSVGPTGQSYGYTF
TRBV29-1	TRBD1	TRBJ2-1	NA	TGCAGCGTCGGAGGACAGGGACGGAACAATGAGCAGTTCTTC	CSVGGQGRNNEQFF
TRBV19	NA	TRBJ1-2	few	TGTGCCACCCGCCTCAGGGGCTCTAACTATGGCTACACCTTC	CATRLRGSNYGYTF